The T cell receptor (beta chain) described here comes from a study of blood T cell repertoires in COVID-19. The CDR3 is 17 amino acids. The germline V and J ends were trimmed by 7 bases and 7 bases, with 25 bases remaining between them. Germline V CDR1 and CDR2: SNHLY, FYNNEI. Assay: immunoSEQ multiplex PCR; the TCRdb copy retains only in-frame clones and omits some. The data show roughly 270,000 clones, with roughly 87% seen just once and less than 10% held by the top ten. Sequencing input: peripheral blood. This chain links TRBV2 with TRBJ1-4; the D gene is possibly TRBD1 (5 bases). The clonotype originates from a man younger than 35 with active or convalescent COVID-19. CDR3 nucleotide sequence: TGTGCCAGCACCCCCGGACTGGGGAGCCGGGGGGGTGAAAAACTGTTTTTT. Translation: CASTPGLGSRGGEKLFF.